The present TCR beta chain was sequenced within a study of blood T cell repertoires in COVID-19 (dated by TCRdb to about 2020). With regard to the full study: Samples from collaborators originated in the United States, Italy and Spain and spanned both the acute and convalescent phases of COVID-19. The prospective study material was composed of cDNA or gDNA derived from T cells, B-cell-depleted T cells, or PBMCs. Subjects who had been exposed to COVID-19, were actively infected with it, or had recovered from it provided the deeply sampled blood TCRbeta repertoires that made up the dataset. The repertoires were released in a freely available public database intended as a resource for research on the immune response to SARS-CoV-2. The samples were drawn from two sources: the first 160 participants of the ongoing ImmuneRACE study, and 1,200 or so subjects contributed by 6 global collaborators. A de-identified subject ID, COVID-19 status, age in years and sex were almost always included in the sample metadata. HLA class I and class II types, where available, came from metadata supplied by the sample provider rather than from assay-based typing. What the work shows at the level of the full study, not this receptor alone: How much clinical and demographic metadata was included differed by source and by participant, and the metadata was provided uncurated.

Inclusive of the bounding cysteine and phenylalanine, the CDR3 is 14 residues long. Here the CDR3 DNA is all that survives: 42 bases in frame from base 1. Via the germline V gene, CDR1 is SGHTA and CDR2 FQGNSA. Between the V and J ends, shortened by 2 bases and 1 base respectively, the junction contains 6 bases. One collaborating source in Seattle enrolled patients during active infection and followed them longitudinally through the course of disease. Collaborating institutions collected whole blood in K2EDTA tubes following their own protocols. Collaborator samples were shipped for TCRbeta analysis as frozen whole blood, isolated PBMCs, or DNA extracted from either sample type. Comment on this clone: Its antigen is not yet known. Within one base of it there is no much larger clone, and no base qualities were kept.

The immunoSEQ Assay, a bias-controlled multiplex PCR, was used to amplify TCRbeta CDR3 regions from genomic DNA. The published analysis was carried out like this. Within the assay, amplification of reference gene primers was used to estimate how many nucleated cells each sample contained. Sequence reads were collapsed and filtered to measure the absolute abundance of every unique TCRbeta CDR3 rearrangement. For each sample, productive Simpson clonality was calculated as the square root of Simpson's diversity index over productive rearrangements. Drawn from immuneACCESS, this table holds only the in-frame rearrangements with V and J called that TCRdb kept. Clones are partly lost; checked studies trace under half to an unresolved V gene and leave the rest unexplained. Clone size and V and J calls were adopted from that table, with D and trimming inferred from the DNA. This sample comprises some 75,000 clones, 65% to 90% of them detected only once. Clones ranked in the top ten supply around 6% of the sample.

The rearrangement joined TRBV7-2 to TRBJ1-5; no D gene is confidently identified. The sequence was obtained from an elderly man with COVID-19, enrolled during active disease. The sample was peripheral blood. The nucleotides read TGTGCCAGCAGCTTACAGATCAGCAATCAGCCCCAGCATTTT. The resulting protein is CASSLQISNQPQHF. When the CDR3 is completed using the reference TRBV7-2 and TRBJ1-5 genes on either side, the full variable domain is GAGVSQSPSNKVTEKGKDVELRCDPISGHTALYWYRQSLGQGLEFLIYFQGNSAPDKSGLPSDRFSAERTGGSVSTLTIQRTQQEDSAVYLCASSLQISNQPQHFGDGTRLSIL.